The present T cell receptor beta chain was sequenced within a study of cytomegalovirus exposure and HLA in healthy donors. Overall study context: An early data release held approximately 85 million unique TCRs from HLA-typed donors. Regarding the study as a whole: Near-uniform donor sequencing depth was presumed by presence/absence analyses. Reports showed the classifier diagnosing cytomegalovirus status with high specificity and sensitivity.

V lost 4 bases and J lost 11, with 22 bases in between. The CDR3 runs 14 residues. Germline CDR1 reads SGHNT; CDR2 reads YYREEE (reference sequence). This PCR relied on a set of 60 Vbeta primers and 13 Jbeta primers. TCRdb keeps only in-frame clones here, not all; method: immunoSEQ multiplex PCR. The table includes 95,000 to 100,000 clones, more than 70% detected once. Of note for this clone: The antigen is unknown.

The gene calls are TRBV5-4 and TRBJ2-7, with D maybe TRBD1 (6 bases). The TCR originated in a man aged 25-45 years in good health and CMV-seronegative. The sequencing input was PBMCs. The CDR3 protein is CASSRDRSSPVKYF. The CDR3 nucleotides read TGTGCCAGCAGCCGCGACAGGTCTAGCCCAGTTAAGTACTTC.